A selection of T cell receptor beta chains follows, all from one sample in a study of T cells in Graves' hyperthyroidism and ophthalmopathy. One entry per CDR3 protein, called by TCRdb with MiXCR from the multiplex PCR reads. The repertoire holds hundreds of thousands of distinct CDR3 sequences, with approximately 14% as singletons. The sequencing input was blood. All receptors come from a man aged 18 to 30 with Graves' ophthalmopathy. Each CDR3 is given with its conserved first and last residue. A D gene is named only where the DNA matches it firmly. The listing skips clone size in some rows; elsewhere it reads once, few, many or a size class.

many	TRBJ2-7	TRBV3-1	TRBD2	CASSQDLSGRVYEQYF	TGTGCCAGCAGTCAAGATCTCAGCGGGAGGGTCTACGAGCAGTACTTC
many	TRBJ1-2	TRBV2	.	CASGGAYGYTF	TGTGCCAGCGGCGGGGCCTATGGCTACACCTTC
many	TRBJ1-6	TRBV12-5	.	CASGLVQEGPGGSYNSPLHF	TGTGCTAGTGGTTTGGTCCAGGAGGGGCCCGGAGGCTCCTATAATTCACCCCTCCACTTT
many	TRBJ2-3	TRBV11-1	TRBD2	CASSFGLAGLTDTQYF	TGTGCCAGCAGCTTTGGCCTAGCGGGCCTCACAGATACGCAGTATTTT
many	TRBJ1-6	TRBV15	TRBD1	CATSRGQGDNSPLHF	TGTGCCACCAGCAGGGGACAGGGAGATAATTCACCCCTCCACTTT
many	TRBJ2-7	TRBV6-6	TRBD2	CASSYDGTSGDYEQYF	TGTGCCAGCAGTTACGATGGGACTAGCGGGGATTACGAGCAGTACTTC
many	TRBJ2-6	TRBV2	TRBD1	CASSSSQGSPSGANVLTF	TGTGCCAGCAGTTCCTCACAGGGGTCCCCCTCTGGGGCCAACGTCCTGACTTTC
many	TRBJ2-7	TRBV2	TRBD1	CASSGDRGYEQYF	TGTGCCAGCAGTGGGGACAGGGGGTACGAGCAGTACTTC
many	TRBJ2-5	TRBV14	.	CASSQESTNTGETQYF	TGTGCCAGCAGCCAAGAATCAACAAACACGGGGGAGACCCAGTACTTC
many	TRBJ2-5	TRBV7-2	TRBD1	CASSLGAGGLQETQYF	TGTGCCAGCAGCTTAGGGGCAGGGGGCCTCCAAGAGACCCAGTACTTC
many	TRBJ1-2	TRBV12-3/TRBV12-4	.	CASKKGGVNYGYTF	TGTGCCAGCAAAAAGGGGGGGGTTAACTATGGCTACACCTTC
many	TRBJ2-5	TRBV18	.	CASSPGTIQETQYF	TGTGCCAGCTCACCAGGGACCATTCAAGAGACCCAGTACTTC
many	TRBJ1-1	TRBV30	TRBD1	CAWCWGQGAENTEAFF	TGTGCCTGGTGTTGGGGACAGGGGGCCGAGAACACTGAAGCTTTCTTT
.	TRBJ2-7	TRBV29-1	TRBD2	CSGLAGRLGEQYF	TGCAGCGGACTAGCGGGGAGGTTGGGTGAGCAGTACTTC
many	TRBJ2-7	TRBV6-2/TRBV6-3	TRBD1	CASSSRWTGAYEQYF	TGTGCCAGCAGTTCCCGGTGGACAGGCGCCTACGAGCAGTACTTC
many	TRBJ2-5	TRBV5-1	.	CASQTDPQETQYF	TGCGCCAGCCAGACAGATCCTCAAGAGACCCAGTACTTC
many	TRBJ2-1	TRBV5-6	TRBD2	CASRGGGGPYNEQFF	TGTGCCAGCAGGGGGGGCGGGGGGCCGTACAATGAGCAGTTCTTC